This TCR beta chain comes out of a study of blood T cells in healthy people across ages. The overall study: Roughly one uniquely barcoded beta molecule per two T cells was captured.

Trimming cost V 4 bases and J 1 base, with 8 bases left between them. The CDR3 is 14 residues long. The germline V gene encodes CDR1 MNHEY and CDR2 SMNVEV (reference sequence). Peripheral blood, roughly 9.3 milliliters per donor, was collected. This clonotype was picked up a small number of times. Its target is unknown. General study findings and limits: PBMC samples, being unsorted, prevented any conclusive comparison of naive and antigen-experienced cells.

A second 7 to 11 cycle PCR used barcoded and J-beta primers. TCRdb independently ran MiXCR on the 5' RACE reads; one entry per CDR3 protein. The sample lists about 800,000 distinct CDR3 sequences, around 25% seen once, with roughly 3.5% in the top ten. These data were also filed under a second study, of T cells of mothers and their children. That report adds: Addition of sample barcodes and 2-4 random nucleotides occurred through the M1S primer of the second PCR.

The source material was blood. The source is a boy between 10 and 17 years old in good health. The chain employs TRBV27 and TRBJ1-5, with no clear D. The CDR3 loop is CASSYQGSNQPQHF. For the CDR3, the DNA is TGTGCCAGCAGTTATCAAGGGAGCAATCAGCCCCAGCATTTT.